Listed below are T cell receptor beta chains from one sample, sequenced in a study of shared clonotypes between healthy human individuals. Sequenced by immunoSEQ multiplex PCR; TCRdb stores in-frame clones only, minus some. In the table there are roughly 810,000 clones, approximately 97% of which are singletons. The sequenced material came from naive CD8+ T cells sorted from blood. These receptors originate from a young man in good health. Each CDR3 is given with its conserved first and last residue. D genes are given only for firm matches. The size of a clone is reported for some rows only, either as once, few or many, or as a class for expanded clones.

V,D,J,size,CDR3,DNA
TRBV2,TRBD1,TRBJ1-1,-,CASFSGTANTEAFF,TGTGCCAGCTTCTCTGGGACAGCGAACACTGAAGCTTTCTTT
TRBV6-1,TRBD1,TRBJ2-7,-,CASAGGEQYF,TGTGCCAGCGCAGGGGGCGAGCAGTACTTC
TRBV5-4,-,TRBJ1-2,-,CASSPSNYGYTF,TGTGCCAGCAGCCCTTCTAACTATGGCTACACCTTC
TRBV4-1,-,TRBJ2-2,once,CASSQAPGRGITGELFF,TGCGCCAGCAGCCAGGCCCCGGGACGAGGGATCACCGGGGAGCTGTTTTTT
TRBV29-1,TRBD1,TRBJ2-1,-,CRDPLRDRGGSEQFF,TGCAGAGACCCACTCCGGGACAGGGGAGGAAGTGAGCAGTTCTTC
TRBV28,-,TRBJ1-1,-,CASSPPRVSRTEAFF,TGTGCCAGCAGTCCCCCCAGGGTTAGTAGGACTGAAGCTTTCTTT
TRBV7-9,-,TRBJ1-2,-,CASSGLDSSEAYGYTF,TGTGCCAGCAGCGGATTGGACAGCTCGGAAGCCTATGGCTACACCTTC
TRBV7-9,TRBD1,TRBJ2-3,-,CASSSTQGALDTQYF,TGTGCCAGCAGCTCTACTCAGGGGGCGTTGGATACGCAGTATTTT
TRBV7-9,TRBD2,TRBJ2-3,once,CAENYLAEADTDTQYF,TGTGCCGAAAATTACCTAGCGGAGGCAGACACAGATACGCAGTATTTT
TRBV27,-,TRBJ1-2,-,CASSLRTSNYGYTF,TGTGCCAGCAGTTTAAGGACTTCTAACTATGGCTACACCTTC
TRBV5-3,-,TRBJ1-2,-,CARSSSKRSRYTF,TGTGCCAGAAGCTCCTCAAAACGCTCGCGCTACACCTTC
TRBV19,TRBD2,TRBJ2-1,-,CASSPYGRSTSYNEQFF,TGTGCCAGTAGTCCTTACGGGAGGTCAACCTCCTACAATGAGCAGTTCTTC
TRBV29-1,-,TRBJ1-2,-,CSVEDRSYYGYTF,TGCAGCGTTGAAGATCGATCTTATTATGGCTACACCTTC
TRBV4-3,TRBD2,TRBJ2-7,-,CASSQGISGISYEQYF,TGCGCCAGCAGCCAAGGGATTAGCGGGATCTCCTACGAGCAGTACTTC
TRBV7-9,TRBD1,TRBJ2-7,-,CASSLGGQSYEQYF,TGTGCCAGCAGCTTAGGGGGACAGTCTTACGAGCAGTACTTC
TRBV28,-,TRBJ2-7,-,CASGQSYEQYF,TGTGCCAGCGGACAGTCCTACGAGCAGTACTTC
TRBV27,-,TRBJ1-2,-,CASSLDRRYGYTF,TGTGCCAGCAGTTTAGACAGGCGGTACGGCTACACCTTC
TRBV7-9,TRBD1,TRBJ2-5,-,CASRPLPGQGQETQYF,TGTGCCAGCAGGCCCTTACCGGGACAGGGGCAAGAGACCCAGTACTTC
TRBV27,-,TRBJ2-7,-,CASSLGPSYEQYF,TGTGCCAGCAGTTTAGGCCCTTCCTACGAGCAGTACTTC
TRBV25-1,TRBD1,TRBJ1-2,-,CASTTGKGGYTF,TGTGCCAGCACGACAGGGAAAGGCGGCTACACCTTC
TRBV27,-,TRBJ2-7,-,CASSLKGLGTYEQYF,TGTGCCAGCAGTTTGAAGGGTTTGGGCACCTACGAGCAGTACTTC
TRBV7-8,-,TRBJ1-1,-,CASSPADSMNTEAFF,TGTGCCAGCAGCCCGGCGGACAGCATGAACACTGAAGCTTTCTTT
TRBV27,TRBD1,TRBJ2-7,-,CASSYATGGEQYF,TGTGCCAGCAGTTACGCCACAGGGGGCGAGCAGTACTTC
TRBV7-9,-,TRBJ2-7,once,CASSLQPGYLDEQYF,TGTGCCAGCAGCTTACAGCCGGGCTACCTAGACGAGCAGTACTTC
TRBV10-2,-,TRBJ2-7,once,CASSDARDEQYF,TGCGCCAGCAGTGACGCTAGAGACGAGCAGTACTTC
TRBV11-2,TRBD2,TRBJ2-7,-,CASSPASGTRYYEQYF,TGTGCCAGCAGCCCAGCTAGCGGGACCAGATACTACGAGCAGTACTTC
TRBV5-1,-,TRBJ2-3,-,CASPNLGMENTDTQYF,TGCGCCAGCCCGAATCTCGGGATGGAGAACACAGATACGCAGTATTTT
TRBV18,-,TRBJ2-5,-,CASSPGQETQYF,TGTGCCAGCTCACCGGGACAAGAGACCCAGTACTTC
TRBV11-2,-,TRBJ2-7,-,CASSYGWRDTSLSSYEQYF,TGTGCCAGCAGCTACGGATGGCGTGATACCTCACTTTCATCCTACGAGCAGTACTTC
TRBV4-1,TRBD1,TRBJ2-7,-,CASSRGQFDEQYF,TGCGCCAGCAGCCGGGGACAGTTTGACGAGCAGTACTTC
TRBV18,-,TRBJ2-7,-,CASWGRETYEQYF,TGTGCCAGCTGGGGGCGGGAGACCTACGAGCAGTACTTC